The rows below give T cell receptor beta chains drawn from one sample of a study of beta chain features in type 1 diabetes. Clones were sequenced by immunoSEQ multiplex PCR, and TCRdb holds only the in-frame ones, with some missing. The top ten hold around 0.07% of the sample, which has over 100,000 clones, 40% seen once. The sample comprised stem cell memory CD4+ T cells from blood. Source of these receptors: a woman younger than 35 in good health. The CDR3 runs from the conserved cysteine through the conserved F or W. D genes are given only for firm matches. Part of the rows lack a size; the others show once, few, many or a class for expanded clones.

-	TRBV4-1	TRBJ2-1	TRBD2	CASSPRRSGSLAYNEQFF	TGCGCCAGCAGCCCAAGACGGAGCGGGAGTTTAGCCTACAATGAGCAGTTCTTC
few	TRBV6-6	TRBJ1-1	TRBD1	CASSYGWTGMNTEAFF	TGTGCCAGCAGTTACGGATGGACAGGAATGAACACTGAAGCTTTCTTT
-	TRBV5-1	TRBJ1-2	-	CASSALQGLTEGYTF	TGCGCCAGCAGCGCACTCCAGGGGCTTACAGAAGGCTACACCTTC
-	TRBV5-1	TRBJ2-5	TRBD2	CASSPLAGGQETQYF	TGCGCCAGCAGCCCCTTAGCGGGAGGCCAAGAGACCCAGTACTTC
few	TRBV10-3	TRBJ2-7	TRBD1	CAISYGQGEQYF	TGTGCCATCAGCTATGGACAGGGCGAGCAGTACTTC
-	TRBV7-9	TRBJ1-1	-	CASTRRRERGPLNTEAFF	TGTGCCAGCACGCGCCGGAGGGAAAGAGGGCCACTGAACACTGAAGCTTTCTTT
-	TRBV5-1	TRBJ2-2	TRBD1	CASSLGTGWPGELFF	TGCGCCAGCAGCTTGGGGACAGGGTGGCCCGGGGAGCTGTTTTTT
-	TRBV28	TRBJ2-1	TRBD2	CASGRTSGMQYNEQFF	TGTGCCAGCGGAAGGACTAGCGGTATGCAATACAATGAGCAGTTCTTC
-	TRBV18	TRBJ2-7	-	CASSPGFYEQYF	TGTGCCAGCTCCCCTGGCTTCTACGAGCAGTACTTC
-	TRBV15	TRBJ1-2	-	CATSQYTYGYTF	TGTGCCACCAGCCAATACACCTATGGCTACACCTTC
many	TRBV7-9	TRBJ1-2	TRBD1	CASTLGQGAEDTF	TGTGCCAGCACCCTTGGACAGGGGGCGGAGGACACCTTC
-	TRBV9	TRBJ2-3	-	CASSVVSSPVGDTQYF	TGTGCCAGCAGCGTAGTTAGCTCACCTGTTGGGGATACGCAGTATTTT
-	TRBV29-1	TRBJ2-1	TRBD1	CSVDRVASYNEQFF	TGCAGCGTCGACAGGGTTGCTTCCTACAATGAGCAGTTCTTC
-	TRBV4-2	TRBJ2-7	TRBD2	CASSQLGTSGSYEQYF	TGTGCCAGCAGCCAGCTCGGGACTAGCGGTTCCTACGAGCAGTACTTC
few	TRBV28	TRBJ2-3	-	CASSLVVGGQYF	TGTGCCAGCAGTTTGGTTGTAGGCGGGCAGTATTTT
-	TRBV7-9	TRBJ1-5	-	CASSLGRQPQHF	TGTGCCAGCAGCTTAGGCCGGCAGCCCCAGCATTTT
-	TRBV27	TRBJ2-3	-	CASSLRPGLTDTQYF	TGTGCCAGCAGTTTACGCCCCGGACTCACAGATACGCAGTATTTT
few	TRBV7-2	TRBJ1-2	TRBD1	CASSLVQGASLKSGGYTF	TGTGCCAGCAGCTTAGTGCAGGGGGCTAGTTTGAAGTCGGGAGGCTACACCTTC
few	TRBV7-9	TRBJ2-7	TRBD2	CASSQRGGEAYEQYF	TGTGCCAGCAGCCAGCGGGGGGGGGAGGCCTACGAGCAGTACTTC
-	TRBV28	TRBJ2-2	TRBD1	CASSSDRGTDTGELFF	TGTGCCAGCAGTTCGGACAGGGGTACCGACACCGGGGAGCTGTTTTTT
-	TRBV5-1	TRBJ2-7	TRBD2	CASQRYTSGRNEQYF	TGCGCCAGCCAGCGGTATACTAGCGGGAGGAACGAGCAGTACTTC
few	TRBV20-1	TRBJ1-2	-	CSAPGTFGYTF	TGCAGTGCTCCCGGGACTTTTGGCTACACCTTC
few	TRBV6-5	TRBJ2-1	TRBD2	CASSRSGGRLFF	TGTGCCAGCAGTCGCAGCGGGGGGCGACTGTTCTTC
-	TRBV7-2	TRBJ2-3	-	CASSPTDTQYF	TGTGCCAGCAGTCCTACAGATACGCAGTATTTT